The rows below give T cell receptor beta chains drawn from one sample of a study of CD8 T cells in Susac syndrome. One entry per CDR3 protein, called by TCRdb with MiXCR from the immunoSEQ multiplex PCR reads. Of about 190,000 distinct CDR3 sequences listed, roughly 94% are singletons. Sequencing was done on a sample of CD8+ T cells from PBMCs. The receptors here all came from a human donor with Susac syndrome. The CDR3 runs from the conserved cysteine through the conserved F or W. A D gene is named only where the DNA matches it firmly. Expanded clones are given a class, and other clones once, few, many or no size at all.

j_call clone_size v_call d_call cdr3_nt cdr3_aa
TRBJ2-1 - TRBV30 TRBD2 TGTGCCTGGAGTCCGGGACTAGCAGTTGAGCAGTTCTTC CAWSPGLAVEQFF
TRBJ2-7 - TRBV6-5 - TGTGCCAGCAAGGGTGAATACGAGCAGTACTTC CASKGEYEQYF
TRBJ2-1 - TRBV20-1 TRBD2 TGCAGTGCGGACGGACTAGCGGGGCTCTACAATGAGCAGTTCTTC CSADGLAGLYNEQFF
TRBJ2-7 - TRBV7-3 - TGTGCCAGCAGCTTAATGCCGGGGGCGGGAAAGCAGTACTTC CASSLMPGAGKQYF
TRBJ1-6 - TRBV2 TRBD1 TGTGCCAGCAGTGAGGCCGGGACAGACTATAATTCACCCCTCCACTTT CASSEAGTDYNSPLHF
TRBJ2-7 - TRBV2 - TGTGCCAGCAGTGAAGCAGCTGGACAGCTACTCTACGAGCAGTACTTC CASSEAAGQLLYEQYF
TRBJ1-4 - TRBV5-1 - TGCGCCAGCAGCTTGCCCCGGACAGATACAACTAATGAAAAACTGTTTTTT CASSLPRTDTTNEKLFF
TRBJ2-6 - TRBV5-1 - TGCGCCAGCAGCTCGGAGATCGGACAGAGTTTCTCTGGGGCCAACGTCCTGACTTTC CASSSEIGQSFSGANVLTF
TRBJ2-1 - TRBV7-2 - TGTGCCAGCAGCTTATCGATAGTCGATGAGCAGTTCTTC CASSLSIVDEQFF
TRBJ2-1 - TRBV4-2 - TGTGCCAGCAGCCAAGATTTGGGCGGGGAAGAGCAGTTCTTC CASSQDLGGEEQFF
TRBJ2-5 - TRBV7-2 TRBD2 TGTGCCAGCAGCCATCGACTAGCGGGGCAAGAGACCCAGTACTTC CASSHRLAGQETQYF
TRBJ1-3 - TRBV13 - TGTGCCAGCTCTGGGCAGGACGGTAACACCATATATTTT CASSGQDGNTIYF
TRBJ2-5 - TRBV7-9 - TGTGCCAGCAGCTTCTACCTGGTCGGAGAGACCCAGTACTTC CASSFYLVGETQYF
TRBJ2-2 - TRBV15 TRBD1 TGTGCCACCAGCCTACTCCTGTACAGGGGTTCGGACACCGGGGAGCTGTTTTTT CATSLLLYRGSDTGELFF
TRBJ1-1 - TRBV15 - TGTGCCACCAGCAGAGGACAGGAGAACACTGAAGCTTTCTTT CATSRGQENTEAFF
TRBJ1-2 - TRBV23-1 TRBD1 TGCGCCAGGAACCGCGACAGGGCCACTGAATCTAACTATGGCTACACCTTC CARNRDRATESNYGYTF
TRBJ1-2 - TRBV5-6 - TGTGCCAGCAGTACAACCGGGCCAAGGAGTGGCTACACCTTC CASSTTGPRSGYTF
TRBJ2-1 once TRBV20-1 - TGCAGTGCTACCCCCTGGGGCTACAATGAGCAGTTCTTC CSATPWGYNEQFF
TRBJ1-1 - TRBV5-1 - TGCGCCAGCAGCTTGACGCCTCGGACGAACACTGAAGCTTTCTTT CASSLTPRTNTEAFF
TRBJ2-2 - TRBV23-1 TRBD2 TGCGCCAGCAGTCAATCTATGAGACTAGCGGGAGTCGAAGCCGGGGAGCTGTTTTTT CASSQSMRLAGVEAGELFF
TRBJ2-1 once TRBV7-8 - TGTGCCAGCAGCTTAGCTAGTAACTATGAGCAGTTCTTC CASSLASNYEQFF
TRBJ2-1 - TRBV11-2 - TGTGCCAGTCGCTGGGCTGGGTCCTACAATGAGCAGTTCTTC CASRWAGSYNEQFF
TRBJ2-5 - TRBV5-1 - TGCGCCAGCAGCTTGGGCGATCAAGAGACCCAGTACTTC CASSLGDQETQYF
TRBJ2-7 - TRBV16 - TGTGCCAGCAGCCAATCGACCAGCTCCTACGAGCAGTACTTC CASSQSTSSYEQYF
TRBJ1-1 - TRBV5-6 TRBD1 TGTGCCAGCAGCTTAAACACGGGACAGGGGGCGGTGAACACTGAAGCTTTCTTT CASSLNTGQGAVNTEAFF
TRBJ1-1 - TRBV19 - TGTGCCAGTCAGCAGGGATTGAACACTGAAGCTTTCTTT CASQQGLNTEAFF
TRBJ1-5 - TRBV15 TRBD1 TGTGCCACCAGCAGAGACCGAGGACAGGGGAGAGCCCTTGGGACCCAGCATTTT CATSRDRGQGRALGTQHF
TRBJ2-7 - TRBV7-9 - TGTGCCAGTTGGGATTACGCGTACGAGCAGTACTTC CASWDYAYEQYF
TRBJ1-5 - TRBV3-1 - TGTGCCAGCAGCCACAGGGCAAGCAATCAGCCCCAGCATTTT CASSHRASNQPQHF
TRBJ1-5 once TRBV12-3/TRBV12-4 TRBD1 TGTGCCAGCAGTTCCCGGGACAGACTCGACAATCAGCCCCAGCATTTT CASSSRDRLDNQPQHF
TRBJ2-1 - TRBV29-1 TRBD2 TGCAGCGTTCATCCTTGGGTTAGCGGGGCCTCCTACAATGAGCAGTTCTTC CSVHPWVSGASYNEQFF
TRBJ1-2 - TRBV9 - TGTGCCAGCAGCGTAGGGACAGATGATGGCTACACCTTC CASSVGTDDGYTF
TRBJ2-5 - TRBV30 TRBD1 TGTGCCTGGAGTGAAGGGACAGGGTGGACCCAGTACTTC CAWSEGTGWTQYF
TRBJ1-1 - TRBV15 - TGTGCCACCAGCCGCCGGGACGCCCGCTCCGAAGCTTTCTTT CATSRRDARSEAFF
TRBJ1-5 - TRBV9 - TGTGCCAGCAGCGCCGGGGAGGGGATTAATCAACCCCAGCATTTT CASSAGEGINQPQHF
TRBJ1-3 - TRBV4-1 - TGCGCCAGCAGCCAAGAAAGGAGTGACACCATATATTTT CASSQERSDTIYF
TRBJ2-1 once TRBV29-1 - TGCAGCGCCCAACGGTCCGGGGCGGCTGAGCAGTTCTTC CSAQRSGAAEQFF
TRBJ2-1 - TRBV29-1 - TGCAGCGTTGATCGGGGAGGTTATGAGCAGTTCTTC CSVDRGGYEQFF
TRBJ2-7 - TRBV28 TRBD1 TGTGCCAGCAGTTTAATACCGGAGGGACAGGGGTACGAGCAGTACTTC CASSLIPEGQGYEQYF
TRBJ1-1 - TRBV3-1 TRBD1 TGTGCCAGCAGCCAAGCTACAGGGGCCTATCGTAACACTGAAGCTTTCTTT CASSQATGAYRNTEAFF
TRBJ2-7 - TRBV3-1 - TGTGCCAGCAGCCAAGGATGGGGGTATTCCTACGAGCAGTACTTC CASSQGWGYSYEQYF
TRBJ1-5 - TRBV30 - TGTGCCTGGAGATCTGACAGTAATAGCAATCAGCCCCAGCATTTT CAWRSDSNSNQPQHF
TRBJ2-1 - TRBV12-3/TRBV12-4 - TGTGCCAGCAGTAGTCCTCGCGGGCCCTACAATGAGCAGTTCTTC CASSSPRGPYNEQFF
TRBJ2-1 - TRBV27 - TGTGCCAGCTCTACGGAAGTGGGGAATGAGCAGTTCTTC CASSTEVGNEQFF
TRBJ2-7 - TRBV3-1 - TGTGCCAGCAGCCTTAGGGGTTTGGCGTCCTACGAGCAGTACTTC CASSLRGLASYEQYF
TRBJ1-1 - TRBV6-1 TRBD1 TGTGCCAGCAGTGAAGACAGGGGCGCAGTTCTGAACACTGAAGCTTTCTTT CASSEDRGAVLNTEAFF
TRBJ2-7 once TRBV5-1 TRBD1 TGCGCCAGCAGTTGGACAGGTGACTACGAGCAGTACTTC CASSWTGDYEQYF
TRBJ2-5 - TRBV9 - TGTGCCAGCAGCGCTTCAGGGGCCGAGACCCAGTACTTC CASSASGAETQYF